Each of the 25 T cell receptor beta chains below was sequenced from the same sample in a study of Graves' ophthalmopathy and Graves' hyperthyroidism. RNA transcripts yielded amplified TCR beta CDR3 regions. RT-PCR with HTBI primers came first, then second-round multiplex PCR. TCRdb processed the multiplex PCR reads anew with MiXCR; each CDR3 protein has one entry. The table records 500,000 to 600,000 distinct CDR3 sequences, 35% to 40% of them present only once. Source material: peripheral blood or thyroid tissue (not recorded which). The receptors here all came from an adult man with Graves' hyperthyroidism.

This clonotype was observed at least ten times. The chain employs TRBV6-5 and TRBJ1-5, with D maybe TRBD1 (5 bases). Looked up from germline, CDR1 is MNHEY and CDR2 is SVGAGI. V shed 9 bases and J shed 6 bases, with 18 bases lying between them. The CDR3 sequence is 14 residues long. The CDR3 reads CASTLVSGSQPQHF. The CDR3, as DNA: TGTGCCAGTACGTTGGTGTCAGGGAGTCAGCCCCAGCATTTT.

This clonotype was seen more than once but under ten times. The rearrangement joins TRBV4-2 to TRBJ2-2; TRBD1 might be the D (6 bases). Germline V gene lookup returns CDR1 LGHNA and CDR2 YNFKEQ. V was trimmed by 0 bases and J by 6 bases, leaving 11 bases between them. The CDR3 sequence is 15 residues long. The CDR3 region is CASSQEGGIAGELFF. CDR3 bases: TGTGCCAGCAGCCAAGAAGGGGGAATCGCCGGGGAGCTGTTTTTT.

This clonotype occurred many times. This chain links TRBV2 with TRBJ1-2; 12 bases match TRBD1. The CDR3 spans 15 residues. V lost 6 bases, J lost 6 bases, and 8 bases stayed unmatched. Germline CDR1 is SNHLY and CDR2 is FYNNEI. The CDR3 spells CASRMGQGAEHGYTF. In nucleotides, the CDR3 is TGTGCCAGCAGGATGGGACAGGGGGCCGAACATGGCTACACCTTC.

The chain is built from TRBV10-3 and TRBJ2-5; a weak D match, TRBD1 (5 bases). The CDR3 totals 16 residues. Trimming cost V 2 bases and J 5 bases, with 18 bases left between them. Germline loops: CDR1 ENHRY, CDR2 SYGVKD. The CDR3 loop is CAISEEAGIVRETQYF. Written as DNA, the CDR3 is TGTGCCATCAGTGAGGAGGCAGGGATTGTGAGGGAGACCCAGTACTTC.

This clonotype was counted many times. The chain carries TRBV5-1 and TRBJ2-7; unclear D gene. Looked up from germline, CDR1 is SGHRS and CDR2 is YFSETQ. The CDR3 runs to 13 residues. V was trimmed by 5 bases and J by 0 bases, leaving 9 bases between them. CDR3 coding DNA: TGCGCCAGCAGGACCACCGTCTCCTACGAGCAGTACTTC. It yields the protein CASRTTVSYEQYF. Full variable domain (missing parts from reference TRBV5-1 and TRBJ2-7): KAGVTQTPRYLIKTRGQQVTLSCSPISGHRSVSWYQQTPGQGLQFLFEYFSETQRNKGNFPGRFSGRQFSNSRSEMNVSTLELGDSALYLCASRTTVSYEQYFGPGTRLTVT.

The chain couples TRBV24-1 to TRBJ2-7; 11 bases match TRBD2. The end of the DNA fits TRBJ2-1 better, so the J call may be wrong. CDR1 is KGHDR and CDR2 is SFDVKD in the germline V gene. There are 16 residues in the CDR3. CDR3 in amino acids: CATSDLGLAGGHEQFF. The CDR3, as DNA: TGTGCCACCAGTGATTTGGGGCTAGCGGGAGGTCATGAGCAGTTCTTC.

V usage is TRBV7-8 and J usage is TRBJ1-1; D unresolved. The CDR3 length is 14 residues. Germline values: CDR1 SGHVS, CDR2 FQNEAQ. Trimming shortened V by 4 bases and J by 0 bases, and 9 bases separated the two germline ends. In nucleotides, the CDR3 is TGTGCCAGCAGCTATGGACCGTTGAACACTGAAGCTTTCTTT. Residues: CASSYGPLNTEAFF.

This clonotype turned up a few times. This sequence joins TRBV7-2 and TRBJ2-7, with 7 bases matching TRBD2. This CDR3 spans 17 amino acids. The ends lost 3 bases at V and 1 base at J; junction bases unmatched: 12. From germline, CDR1 is SGHTA and CDR2 FQGNSA. CDR3 sequence reads: CASSLSFGKRESYEQYF. In DNA form, the CDR3 reads TGTGCCAGCAGCTTGTCGTTTGGTAAGCGGGAATCCTACGAGCAGTACTTC.

In its sample, this clonotype was seen many times. V is TRBV7-9 and J is TRBJ1-1, with 8 positions matching TRBD1. With 4 bases clipped from V and 1 base from J, the junction kept 8 bases outside the gene matches. Germline CDR1 reads SEHNR; CDR2 reads FQNEAQ (reference sequence). The CDR3 runs 16 residues. The CDR3 DNA is TGTGCCAGCAGCTCCCTCTGGACAGGGAGGAACACTGAAGCTTTCTTT. It codes for CASSSLWTGRNTEAFF.

The chain couples TRBV12-3 or TRBV12-4 to TRBJ1-6, with 9 bases lining up with TRBD1. The CDR3 loop spans 17 amino acids. V trimming: 5 bases; J trimming: 6 bases; junction bases outside the gene matches: 11. CDR3 DNA: TGTGCCAGCAGTCCGGCGCACGACAGGGGGTCTAATTCACCCCTCCACTTT. As protein: CASSPAHDRGSNSPLHF.

This clonotype was seen once. The rearrangement links TRBV2 to TRBJ2-7, with 9 bases matching TRBD1. Germline V gives CDR1 SNHLY, CDR2 FYNNEI. The CDR3 is 13 amino acids. The junction had 5 bases not matched to a gene; V was cut back by 6 bases and J by 5 bases. DNA of the CDR3: TGTGCCAGCAGAGGACAGGGGATGAACGAGCAGTACTTC. Amino acid sequence: CASRGQGMNEQYF.

As concerns this clonotype: One junction end does not reproduce the germline sequence, and a read error may be involved. The chain links TRBV7-9 to TRBJ2-7; 10 bases fit TRBD1. The DNA end is a closer match to TRBJ2-1, so the J assignment may be wrong. Germline V CDR1 and CDR2: SEHNR, FQNEAQ (reference sequence). The CDR3 contains 16 residues. CDR3: CASCFIGGQGCNEQFF. CDR3 DNA sequence: TGTGCCAGCTGCTTTATAGGGGGACAGGGGTGCAATGAGCAGTTCTTC.

The J gene is TRBJ1-1, the V gene TRBV12-3 or TRBV12-4; D is unclear. The ends were cut back, 1 base at V and 3 bases at J, with 6 bases in the middle. The CDR3 has 13 residues. In nucleotides, the CDR3 is TGTGCCAGCAGTTTAGGGGAGGACACTGAAGCTTTCTTT. As protein: CASSLGEDTEAFF.

Note on this clonotype: Compared with germline, one end of the junction differs, possibly owing to a read error. The rearrangement links TRBV9 to TRBJ2-7, with D possibly being TRBD1 (6 bases). The CDR3 runs 15 residues. Germline-derived CDR1 and CDR2 are SGDLS and YYNGEE. The CDR3 sequence: CASSVDLDSPYEQCF. In nucleotides, the CDR3 is TGTGCCAGCAGCGTAGATCTGGACAGCCCCTACGAGCAGTGCTTC.

On this clonotype: Possible read error: a much larger clone is one base away. The J gene is TRBJ2-5, the V gene TRBV5-1; a weak D match, TRBD1 (5 bases). This CDR3 region has 14 residues. With 1 base removed from V and 4 bases from J, the gap between germline ends came to 11 bases. Per the germline V gene, CDR1 is SGHRS and CDR2 is YFSETQ. The CDR3 reads CASSLIGDIETQYF. CDR3 sequence (DNA): TGCGCCAGCAGCTTGATAGGGGATATAGAGACCCAGTACTTC.

The chain couples TRBV20-1 to TRBJ2-5; TRBD2 is a possible D gene (5 bases). V lost 6 bases and J lost 2, with 13 bases in between. The germline V gene encodes CDR1 DFQATT and CDR2 SNEGSKA (reference sequence). The CDR3 has 13 amino acids. In DNA, the CDR3 is TGCAGTGCCCAGGACTGGGGACAAGAGACCCAGTACTTC. Amino acid sequence: CSAQDWGQETQYF.

The J gene is TRBJ1-5, the V gene TRBV7-9, with 11 bases matching TRBD1. With V trimmed by 4 bases and J by 0 bases, 2 bases remained unmatched. Germline loops: CDR1 SEHNR, CDR2 FQNEAQ (reference sequence). This CDR3 region has 16 residues. The CDR3 region is CASSSGTGGSNQPQHF. CDR3 nucleotide sequence: TGTGCCAGCAGCTCAGGGACAGGGGGTAGCAATCAGCCCCAGCATTTT.

The chain uses TRBV11-2 and TRBJ1-4; tentative D call: TRBD1 (5 bases). The CDR3 totals 15 residues. Germline-derived CDR1 and CDR2 are SGHAT and FQNNGV. V dropped 6 bases and J dropped 7 bases, with 18 bases sitting between them. CDR3: CASRRPGRLGEKLFF. In DNA form, the CDR3 reads TGTGCCAGCAGACGTCCGGGACGCCTAGGTGAAAAACTGTTTTTT.

The chain recombines TRBV4-1 with TRBJ1-2, with D unclear. Trimming removed 1 base at V and 3 bases at J, with 12 bases between. Germline CDR1 MGHRA, CDR2 YSYEKL. The CDR3 is made up of 15 amino acids. CDR3 DNA: TGCGCCAGCAGCCAAGTCCCCGGGGTGGACTATGGCTACACCTTC. Translated, it gives CASSQVPGVDYGYTF.

Comment on this clonotype: A much larger clone sits a single nucleotide away, making a read error possible. The genes are TRBV5-5 and TRBJ1-5; 8 bases align to TRBD1. Per germline, CDR1 SGHKS and CDR2 YYEKEE (reference sequence). V was clipped by 7 bases and J by 0 bases; unmatched bases: 6. There are 15 residues in the CDR3. The CDR3 coding sequence is TGTGCCAGCGGCCGGACAGGGTCTAGCAATCAGCCCCAGCATTTT. Amino acids: CASGRTGSSNQPQHF.

Comments on this clonotype: The limits of the CDR3 on the DNA are not certain, so only TCRdb's listed CDR3 is given. The rearrangement links TRBV20-1 to TRBJ1-4; the DNA was not used to check the table's D call, TRBD1. Germline assignment: CDR1 DFQATT and CDR2 SNEGSKA (reference sequence). Termini included, the CDR3 measures 13 amino acids. The CDR3 protein is CSASPVGQGSMFF.

Regarding this clonotype: This may stem from a read error, because a much larger clone lies one nucleotide away. V usage is TRBV5-1 and J usage is TRBJ2-2; D not resolved. Germline V gene lookup returns CDR1 SGHRS and CDR2 YFSETQ. CDR3 size: 14 residues. V was pared by 6 bases and J by 0 bases, with 9 bases between. This CDR3 reads CASIDGTNTGELFF. DNA for the CDR3: TGCGCCAGCATAGACGGAACGAACACCGGGGAGCTGTTTTTT.

This chain joins TRBV6-1 and TRBJ1-1; D not certain. The CDR3 spans 13 residues. Trimming pared 2 bases from V and 7 bases from J, leaving 11 bases between. The germline V gene encodes CDR1 MNHNS and CDR2 SASEGT. The DNA of the CDR3 is TGTGCCAGCAGTGAATATGGCGCACGTGAAGCTTTCTTT. This gives the protein CASSEYGAREAFF.

The chain joins TRBV3-1 to TRBJ2-5; TRBD2 might be the D (5 bases). The V gene lost 8 bases and the J gene lost 5 bases, with 15 bases spanning the gap. Germline V gene sequence: CDR1 LGHDT, CDR2 YNNKEL (reference sequence). This CDR3 is built from 13 residues. CDR3 in amino acids: CASANEGIETQYF. The CDR3, as DNA: TGTGCCAGCGCCAATGAGGGTATCGAGACCCAGTACTTC.

This clonotype occurred many times. The chain couples TRBV20-1 to TRBJ1-5, with a tentative D call TRBD1 (6 bases). Per the germline V gene, CDR1 is DFQATT and CDR2 is SNEGSKA (reference sequence). This CDR3 comprises 17 residues. V was shortened by 0 bases and J by 2 bases, with 17 bases between the two germline ends. The CDR3 is CSARDNAGARGNQPQHF. In nucleotides, the CDR3 is TGCAGTGCTAGAGATAACGCGGGGGCGCGGGGCAATCAGCCCCAGCATTTT.